A selection of T cell receptor beta chains follows, all from one sample in a study of cytotoxic CD8 clonotypes in ibrutinib-treated CLL. Only in-frame clones appear in the TCRdb table, and some are missing; sequencing was by immunoSEQ multiplex PCR. The sample lists approximately 130,000 clones, roughly 80% occurring once. This specimen consisted of PBMCs, obtained after 24 months of ibrutinib treatment. The receptors were sampled from a human donor with chronic lymphocytic leukemia. CDR3s leave out the opening cysteine and the closing phenylalanine or tryptophan.

v_gene: TRBV10-1
len: 13
j_gene: TRBJ1-5
CDR3aa: ASIGEGGCNQPQH

v_gene: TRBV7-6
len: 12
j_gene: TRBJ1-3
CDR3aa: ASSKGQGLNTIY

v_gene: TRBV9
len: 14
j_gene: TRBJ2-3
CDR3aa: ASSVGDRGRPDTQY

v_gene: TRBV5-1
len: 13
j_gene: TRBJ2-7
CDR3aa: ASSHTQGAINEQY

v_gene: TRBV21-1
len: 15
j_gene: TRBJ1-4
CDR3aa: ASTKKTEQAANEKLF

v_gene: TRBV12-5
len: 14
j_gene: TRBJ2-4
CDR3aa: ASGLFPGQAKNIQY

v_gene: TRBV11-2
len: 13
j_gene: TRBJ2-7
CDR3aa: ASSFSTGTSYEQY

v_gene: TRBV19
len: 13
j_gene: TRBJ1-2
CDR3aa: ASSISWVSEYGYT

v_gene: TRBV28
len: 13
j_gene: TRBJ1-4
CDR3aa: ASSPSTVPNEKLF

v_gene: TRBV7-8
len: 11
j_gene: TRBJ2-7
CDR3aa: ASSQLQGREQY

v_gene: TRBV18
len: 13
j_gene: TRBJ1-4
CDR3aa: ASSPSTATNEKLF

v_gene: TRBV6-5
len: 13
j_gene: TRBJ1-4
CDR3aa: ASSYGSEDNEKLF

v_gene: TRBV19
len: 12
j_gene: TRBJ2-2
CDR3aa: ASSRVGGAGELF

v_gene: TRBV18
len: 15
j_gene: TRBJ1-1
CDR3aa: ASSPLPGTESNTEAF

v_gene: TRBV15
len: 13
j_gene: TRBJ1-4
CDR3aa: ATSSPVGAGEKLF

v_gene: TRBV6-5
len: 12
j_gene: TRBJ1-6
CDR3aa: ASSYSREISPLH

v_gene: TRBV30
len: 13
j_gene: TRBJ1-1
CDR3aa: ACPKRQSMNTEAF

v_gene: TRBV6-5
len: 12
j_gene: TRBJ1-5
CDR3aa: ASSYSKGNQPQH

v_gene: TRBV29-1
len: 12
j_gene: TRBJ1-1
CDR3aa: SAAGQLGNTEAF

v_gene: TRBV19
len: 12
j_gene: TRBJ2-7
CDR3aa: ASTEDRGSYEQY

v_gene: TRBV15
len: 12
j_gene: TRBJ2-5
CDR3aa: ATSRGPGRETQY

v_gene: TRBV19
len: 10
j_gene: TRBJ2-7
CDR3aa: ASSAQGYEQY

v_gene: TRBV4-2
len: 13
j_gene: TRBJ1-2
CDR3aa: ASSQDLGQGGGYT

v_gene: TRBV7-8
len: 14
j_gene: TRBJ1-2
CDR3aa: ASSQLSVGQGNGYT

v_gene: TRBV27
len: 12
j_gene: TRBJ1-1
CDR3aa: ASTLAGLWTEAF

v_gene: TRBV6-1
len: 12
j_gene: TRBJ2-7
CDR3aa: ASSEWKGGYEQY

v_gene: TRBV10-3
len: 14
j_gene: TRBJ1-1
CDR3aa: AISEWGKPSNTEAF

v_gene: TRBV4-3
len: 13
j_gene: TRBJ1-2
CDR3aa: ASSRTDRVNYGYT

v_gene: TRBV7-2
len: 12
j_gene: TRBJ1-2
CDR3aa: ASHPGATPYGYT

v_gene: TRBV28
len: 13
j_gene: TRBJ2-1
CDR3aa: ASSLSVGNYNEQF